Listed below are T cell receptor beta chains from one sample, sequenced in a study of cytomegalovirus exposure and HLA in healthy donors. Some clones are missing from TCRdb's copy, which holds only in-frame ones; the method was immunoSEQ multiplex PCR. The sample contains around 130,000 clones, over 70% of which appear only once. Sequencing was done on a sample of PBMCs. These receptors originate from a woman aged 40 to 55 in good health and CMV-seronegative. Both conserved end residues are part of each CDR3. Only some rows state a clone size, as once, few, many or a class for expanded clones.

TRBV19	TRBJ1-5	NA	CASSIGLERRDQPQHF
TRBV30	TRBJ2-1	NA	CAWRPLAGRGNEQFF
TRBV7-2	TRBJ2-3	NA	CASSLGDWSTDTQYF
TRBV7-8	TRBJ2-3	NA	CASTWRETSDTQYF
TRBV29-1	TRBJ1-2	NA	CSAERPNYGYTF
TRBV28	TRBJ2-3	NA	CASSLWDAGGGTQYF
TRBV5-4	TRBJ1-1	NA	CASRLGQVNTEAFF
TRBV19	TRBJ1-5	NA	CASRQDRSSNQPQHF
TRBV28	TRBJ1-1	NA	CASSLDRDSEAFF
TRBV5-1	TRBJ2-7	few	CASSYSGGSLNEQYF
TRBV28	TRBJ2-5	NA	CASSSGTGGLSGQETQYF
TRBV19	TRBJ2-2	NA	CASSMTGETGELFF
TRBV7-3	TRBJ2-3	few	CASSQRGGFATDTQYF
TRBV7-8	TRBJ2-2	NA	CASSLATGQGFRELFF
TRBV5-1	TRBJ2-5	once	CASSLALGSEETQYF
TRBV19	TRBJ1-1	NA	CASSSIREGAVLNTEAFF
TRBV19	TRBJ1-1	NA	CASSVGLGDGTEAFF
TRBV27	TRBJ2-1	NA	CASSFSRGYNEQFF
TRBV5-8	TRBJ1-6	few	CASSYQGAWGSPLHF
TRBV6-4	TRBJ2-3	NA	CASSERGGTDTQYF
TRBV27	TRBJ1-5	NA	CASRPGQRNQPQHF
TRBV28	TRBJ2-7	few	CASSIGLAVLSYEQYF
TRBV7-6	TRBJ2-1	few	CASSLSDGGNEQFF
TRBV27	TRBJ2-3	NA	CASSILPSSGGAPHTQYF
TRBV18	TRBJ1-4	few	CASSPAVGGRNEKLFF
TRBV4-2	TRBJ1-5	NA	CASSHVGAYQPQHF
TRBV6-5	TRBJ1-4	NA	CASSYGPGGEKLFF
TRBV5-1	TRBJ2-5	NA	CASRIDGTSSETQYF
TRBV7-2	TRBJ2-1	NA	CASSLAGTSGSGEQFF
TRBV30	TRBJ2-5	NA	CACNRALVAETQYF
TRBV25-1	TRBJ1-2	once	CASSEFDRLYGYTF
TRBV29-1	TRBJ2-3	NA	CSVDRTTSTDTQYF
TRBV9	TRBJ2-2	NA	CASSANKGRASGRDTGELFF
TRBV10-3	TRBJ2-1	NA	CAISESPARPEQFF
TRBV7-3	TRBJ2-2	NA	CASSLGGQGAVGELFF
TRBV30	TRBJ1-6	NA	CAWSVGRGPLHF
TRBV9	TRBJ1-1	once	CASSSGTGLNTEAFF
TRBV19	TRBJ2-1	NA	CASSRETNRGNEQFF
TRBV5-4	TRBJ2-3	NA	CASSPGNTDTQYF
TRBV9	TRBJ2-7	NA	CASSVGTAHEQYF
TRBV6-1	TRBJ2-5	NA	CASSVLARGPSETQYF
TRBV7-9	TRBJ2-3	once	CASSLPTGRKADTQYF
TRBV18	TRBJ1-1	NA	CASSPQEGTRREAFF
TRBV19	TRBJ1-2	NA	CASSVQGANYGYTF
TRBV2	TRBJ2-7	NA	CASRTGRPSYEQYF
TRBV27	TRBJ1-2	NA	CASSPTGTSDSIGGYTF
TRBV5-4	TRBJ1-1	NA	CASSISPGQGSGAFF
TRBV10-3	TRBJ2-1	NA	CAISERGGLDDEQFF
TRBV27	TRBJ1-1	NA	CASREPDRDWWSTEAFF
TRBV29-1	TRBJ1-2	NA	CSVDSDRLGGYGYTF
TRBV7-2	TRBJ1-6	NA	CASRLQGFESPLHF
TRBV5-6	TRBJ1-5	NA	CASSLALGVVQPQHF
TRBV4-2	TRBJ2-5	NA	CASSPGLAGLQETQYF